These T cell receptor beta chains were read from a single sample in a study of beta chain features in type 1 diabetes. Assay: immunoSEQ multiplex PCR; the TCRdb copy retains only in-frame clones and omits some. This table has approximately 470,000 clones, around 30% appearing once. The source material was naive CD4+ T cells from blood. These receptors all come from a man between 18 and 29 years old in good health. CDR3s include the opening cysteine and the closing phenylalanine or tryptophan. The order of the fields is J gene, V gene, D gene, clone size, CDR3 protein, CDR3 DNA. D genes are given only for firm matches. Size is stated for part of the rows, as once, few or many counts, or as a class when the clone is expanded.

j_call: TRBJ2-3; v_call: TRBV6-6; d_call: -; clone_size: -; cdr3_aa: CASSSTRFTDTQYF; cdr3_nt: TGTGCCAGCAGTTCCACCCGTTTCACAGATACGCAGTATTTT
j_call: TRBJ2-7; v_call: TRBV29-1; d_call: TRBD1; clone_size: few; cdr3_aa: CSVPGQGTYEQYF; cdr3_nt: TGCAGCGTTCCGGGACAGGGGACCTACGAGCAGTACTTC
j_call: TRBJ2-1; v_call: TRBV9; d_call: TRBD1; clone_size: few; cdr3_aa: CASSVDRGDYNEQFF; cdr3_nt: TGTGCCAGCAGCGTCGACAGGGGGGACTACAATGAGCAGTTCTTC
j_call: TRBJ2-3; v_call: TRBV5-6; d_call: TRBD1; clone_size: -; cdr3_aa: CASSLGSDRGLDTQYF; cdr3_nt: TGTGCCAGCAGCTTGGGATCGGACAGGGGGCTCGATACGCAGTATTTT
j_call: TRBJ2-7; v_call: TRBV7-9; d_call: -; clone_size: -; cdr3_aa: CASSPGTGVSYEQYF; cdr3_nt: TGTGCCAGCAGCCCCGGGACGGGGGTCTCCTACGAGCAGTACTTC
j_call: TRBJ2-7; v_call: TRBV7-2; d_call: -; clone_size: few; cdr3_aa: CASSPRAGTYEQYF; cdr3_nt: TGTGCCAGCAGCCCCCGGGCAGGGACCTACGAGCAGTACTTC
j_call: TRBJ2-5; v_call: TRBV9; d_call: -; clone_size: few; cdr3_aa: CASSVAGAPEETQYF; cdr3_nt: TGTGCCAGCAGCGTAGCAGGGGCTCCTGAAGAGACCCAGTACTTC
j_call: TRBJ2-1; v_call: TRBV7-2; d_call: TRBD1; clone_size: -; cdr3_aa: CASSSRQGVYNEQFF; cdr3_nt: TGTGCCAGCAGCTCCAGACAGGGGGTCTACAATGAGCAGTTCTTC
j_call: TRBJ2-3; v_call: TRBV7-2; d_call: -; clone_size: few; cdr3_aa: CASSPSAGTQYF; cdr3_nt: TGTGCCAGCAGCCCGTCTGCGGGTACGCAGTATTTT
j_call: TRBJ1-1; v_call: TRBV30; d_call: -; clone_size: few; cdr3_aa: CAWSFRTNTEAFF; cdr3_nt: TGTGCCTGGAGTTTCAGGACGAACACTGAAGCTTTCTTT
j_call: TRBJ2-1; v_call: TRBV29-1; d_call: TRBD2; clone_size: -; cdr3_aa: CSARGLAGRTGEQFF; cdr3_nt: TGCAGCGCCCGGGGACTAGCGGGTAGGACGGGTGAGCAGTTCTTC
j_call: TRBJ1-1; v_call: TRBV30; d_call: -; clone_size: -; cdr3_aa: CAWILRSNTEAFF; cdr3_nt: TGTGCCTGGATTCTCAGATCGAACACTGAAGCTTTCTTT
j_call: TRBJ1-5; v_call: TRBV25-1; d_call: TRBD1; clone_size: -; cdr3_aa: CASSGPRQGDQPQHF; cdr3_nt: TGTGCCAGCAGTGGCCCACGACAGGGAGATCAGCCCCAGCATTTT
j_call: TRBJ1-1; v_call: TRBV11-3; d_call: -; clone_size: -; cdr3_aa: CASSLGGVNTEAFF; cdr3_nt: TGTGCCAGCAGCTTAGGCGGAGTGAACACTGAAGCTTTCTTT
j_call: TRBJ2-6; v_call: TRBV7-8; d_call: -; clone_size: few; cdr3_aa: CASSFRNPIGANVLTF; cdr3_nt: TGTGCCAGCAGCTTTCGGAATCCCATCGGGGCCAACGTCCTGACTTTC
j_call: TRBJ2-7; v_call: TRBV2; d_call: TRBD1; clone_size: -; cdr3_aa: CASGTEYHEQYF; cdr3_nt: TGTGCCAGCGGGACAGAGTACCACGAGCAGTACTTC
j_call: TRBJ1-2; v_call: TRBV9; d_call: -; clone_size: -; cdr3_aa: CASSVALDIYYGYTF; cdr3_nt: TGTGCCAGCAGCGTAGCTCTGGACATTTACTATGGCTACACCTTC
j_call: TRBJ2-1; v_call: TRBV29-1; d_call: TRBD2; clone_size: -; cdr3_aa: CSVPTLAGEYNEQFF; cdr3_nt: TGCAGCGTCCCAACACTAGCGGGAGAGTACAATGAGCAGTTCTTC
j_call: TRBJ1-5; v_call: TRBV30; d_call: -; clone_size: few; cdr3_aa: CAWGRREPQHF; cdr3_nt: TGTGCCTGGGGTCGCCGGGAGCCCCAGCATTTT
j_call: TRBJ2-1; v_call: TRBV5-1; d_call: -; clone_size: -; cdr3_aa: CASSLGHESYNEQFF; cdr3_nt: TGCGCCAGCAGCTTGGGGCACGAGTCCTACAATGAGCAGTTCTTC
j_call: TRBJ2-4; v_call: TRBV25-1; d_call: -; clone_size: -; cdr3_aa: CASRSSASPQNIQYF; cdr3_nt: TGTGCCAGCAGAAGTAGCGCGAGTCCCCAGAACATTCAGTACTTC
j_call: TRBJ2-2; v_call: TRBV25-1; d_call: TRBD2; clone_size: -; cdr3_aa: CASSRGTSVANTGELFF; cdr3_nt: TGTGCCAGCAGTCGTGGGACTAGCGTCGCGAACACCGGGGAGCTGTTTTTT
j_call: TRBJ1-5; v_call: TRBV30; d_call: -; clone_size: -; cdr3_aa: CAWSADFNQPQHF; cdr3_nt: TGTGCCTGGAGTGCAGACTTCAATCAGCCCCAGCATTTT
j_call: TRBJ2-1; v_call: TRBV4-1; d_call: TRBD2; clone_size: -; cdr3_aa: CASSQLTSGRPNEQFF; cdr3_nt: TGCGCCAGCAGCCAACTGACTAGCGGGAGACCCAATGAGCAGTTCTTC
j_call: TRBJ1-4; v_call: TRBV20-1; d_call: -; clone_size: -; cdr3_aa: CSASGVEKLFF; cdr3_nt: TGCAGTGCTAGTGGGGTAGAAAAACTGTTTTTT
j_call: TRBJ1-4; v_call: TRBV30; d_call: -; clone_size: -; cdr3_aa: CAWSRNEGEKLFF; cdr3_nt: TGTGCCTGGAGCCGAAACGAGGGGGAAAAACTGTTTTTT
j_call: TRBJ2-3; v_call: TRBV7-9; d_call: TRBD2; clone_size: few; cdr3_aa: CASGLAGATDTQYF; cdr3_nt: TGTGCCAGCGGATTAGCGGGAGCCACAGATACGCAGTATTTT
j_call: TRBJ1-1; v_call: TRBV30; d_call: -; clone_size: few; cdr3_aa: CAWSVLREGPVAFF; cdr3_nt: TGTGCCTGGAGTGTACTGAGGGAAGGACCGGTCGCTTTCTTT
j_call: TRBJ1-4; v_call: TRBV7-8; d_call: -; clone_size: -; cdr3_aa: CASSFGTLNEKLFF; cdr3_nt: TGTGCCAGCAGCTTTGGGACACTTAATGAAAAACTGTTTTTT
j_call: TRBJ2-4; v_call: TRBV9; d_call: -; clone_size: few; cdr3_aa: CASSVGASAKNIQYF; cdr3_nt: TGTGCCAGCAGCGTAGGGGCTAGCGCAAAAAACATTCAGTACTTC
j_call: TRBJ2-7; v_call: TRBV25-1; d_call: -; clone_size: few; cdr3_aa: CASSGLAASYEQYF; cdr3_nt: TGTGCCAGCTCAGGGCTAGCCGCCTCCTACGAGCAGTACTTC
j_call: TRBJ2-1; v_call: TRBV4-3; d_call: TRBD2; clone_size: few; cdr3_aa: CASSSRTSGVYNEQFF; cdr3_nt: TGCGCCAGCAGCTCCCGGACTAGCGGAGTTTACAATGAGCAGTTCTTC
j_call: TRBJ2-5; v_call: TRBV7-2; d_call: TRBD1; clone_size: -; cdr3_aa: CASSPGTGMETQYF; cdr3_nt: TGTGCCAGCAGCCCGGGGACAGGGATGGAGACCCAGTACTTC
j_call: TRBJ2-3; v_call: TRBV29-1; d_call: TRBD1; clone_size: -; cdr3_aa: CSARTGSTDTQYF; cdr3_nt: TGCAGCGCCCGGACAGGCAGCACAGATACGCAGTATTTT
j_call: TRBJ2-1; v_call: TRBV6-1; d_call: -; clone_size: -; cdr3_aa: CAISESILLATDNEQFF; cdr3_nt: TGTGCCATCAGTGAGTCGATCCTGTTAGCGACGGACAATGAGCAGTTCTTC
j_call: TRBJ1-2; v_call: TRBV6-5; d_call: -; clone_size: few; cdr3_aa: CASNAREGYGYTF; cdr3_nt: TGTGCCAGCAACGCCAGGGAAGGCTATGGCTACACCTTC
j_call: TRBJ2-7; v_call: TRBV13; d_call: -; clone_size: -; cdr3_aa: CASSLAVGRNEQYF; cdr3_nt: TGTGCCAGCAGCTTAGCGGTGGGACGCAACGAGCAGTACTTC
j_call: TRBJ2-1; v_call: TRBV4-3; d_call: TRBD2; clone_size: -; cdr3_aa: CASSQRASGTYNEQFF; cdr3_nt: TGCGCCAGCAGCCAAAGGGCTAGCGGGACCTACAATGAGCAGTTCTTC
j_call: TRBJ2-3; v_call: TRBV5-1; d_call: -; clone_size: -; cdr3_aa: CASSLAVASSLDTQYF; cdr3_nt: TGCGCCAGCAGCTTGGCCGTTGCTAGCTCGTTAGATACGCAGTATTTT
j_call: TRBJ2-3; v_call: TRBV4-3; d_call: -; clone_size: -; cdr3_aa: CASSQDWQITDTQYF; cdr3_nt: TGCGCCAGCAGCCAAGATTGGCAAATCACAGATACGCAGTATTTT
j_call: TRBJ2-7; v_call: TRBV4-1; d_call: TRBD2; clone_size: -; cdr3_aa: CASSPQAGVAYEQYF; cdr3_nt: TGCGCCAGCAGCCCACAGGCGGGGGTGGCCTACGAGCAGTACTTC
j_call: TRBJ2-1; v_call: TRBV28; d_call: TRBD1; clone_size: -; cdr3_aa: CASSAGQGYNEQFF; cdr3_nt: TGTGCCAGCAGTGCGGGACAGGGGTACAATGAGCAGTTCTTC
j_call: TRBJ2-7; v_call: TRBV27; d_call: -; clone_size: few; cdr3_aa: CASSPLRGSSYEQYF; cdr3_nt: TGTGCCAGCAGTCCCCTTCGAGGGAGCTCCTACGAGCAGTACTTC